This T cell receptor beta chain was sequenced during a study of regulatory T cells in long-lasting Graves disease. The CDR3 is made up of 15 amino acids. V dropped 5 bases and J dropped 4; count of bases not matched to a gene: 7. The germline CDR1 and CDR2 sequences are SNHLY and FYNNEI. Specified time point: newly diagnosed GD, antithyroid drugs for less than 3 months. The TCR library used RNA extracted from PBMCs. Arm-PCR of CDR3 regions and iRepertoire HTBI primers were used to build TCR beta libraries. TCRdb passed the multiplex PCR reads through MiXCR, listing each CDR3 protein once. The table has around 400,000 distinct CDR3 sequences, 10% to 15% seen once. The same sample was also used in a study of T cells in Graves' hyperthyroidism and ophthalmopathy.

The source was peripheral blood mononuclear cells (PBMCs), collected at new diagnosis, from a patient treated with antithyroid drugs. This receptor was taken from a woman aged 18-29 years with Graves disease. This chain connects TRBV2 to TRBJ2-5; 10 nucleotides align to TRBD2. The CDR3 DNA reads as TGTGCCAGCAGTTCTCAGCGGGGGGGAGGAGAGACCCAGTACTTC. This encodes CASSSQRGGGETQYF.